The clone carrying this T cell receptor (beta chain) was seen only once. Assay used: immunoSEQ multiplex PCR; TCRdb lists only in-frame clones, some missing. The table shows approximately 500,000 clones, with around nine tenths occurring only once. The data belong to a study of blood T cell repertoires in COVID-19. On the study more broadly: Sources were T cells, B-cell-depleted T cells, or PBMCs; the material itself was cDNA or gDNA.

Germline-derived CDR1 and CDR2 are MDHEN and SYDVKM. V lost 2 bases and J lost 5, with 12 bases in between. This CDR3 comprises 14 residues. Input material: peripheral blood. The rearrangement links TRBV28 to TRBJ1-1; weak D call: TRBD1 (5 bases). The origin of this receptor is a woman aged 45 to 65 with COVID-19, enrolled during active disease. CDR3 residues: CASSLQRQGTEAFF. Written as DNA, the CDR3 is TGTGCCAGCAGTTTACAGAGGCAGGGTACTGAAGCTTTCTTT.